The entry below describes one T cell receptor (beta chain). Original analysis: Amplification with reference gene primers provided the estimates of nucleated cell counts. The table came from immunoSEQ multiplex PCR; TCRdb's copy has only in-frame clones and leaves some out. That table furnishes V, J and clone size, whereas the DNA furnished D and trimming. In the table there are about 240,000 clones, about 79% of which are singletons. The data belong to a study of blood T cell repertoires in COVID-19. At the level of the study: Samples taken during acute and convalescent COVID-19 were collected in the United States, Italy and Spain.

Germline CDR1 is SGHNT and CDR2 is YYREEE (reference sequence). V shed 0 bases and J 7 bases; nucleotides not matched to a gene: 2. CDR3 length equals 14 residues. The source material was peripheral blood. V is TRBV5-4 and J is TRBJ1-4, with 8 bases identical to TRBD1. This clonotype was sampled from a woman aged 80 or over with acute or convalescent COVID-19. The CDR3 sequence is CASSLGQGTEKLFF. The CDR3 nucleotides are TGTGCCAGCAGCTTGGGACAGGGGACTGAAAAACTGTTTTTT.